This TCR beta chain was captured by sequencing in a study of T-cell reconstitution after alpha-beta-depleted transplantation in children. The V and J ends lost 3 bases and 4 bases, in that order; junction bases with no gene match: 3. In germline, CDR1 is DFQATT, CDR2 SNEGSKA (reference sequence). The CDR3 runs 13 residues. Using unique molecular identifiers, the investigators prepared the TCRbeta library. TCRdb analysed the PCR reads with MiXCR anew, one entry per CDR3 protein. The repertoire holds under 35,000 distinct CDR3 sequences, with 5.5% to 7.5% as singletons. This clonotype was counted at least ten times.

Sequenced material: PBMCs, mostly from graft donor cells, taken 180 days after TCRalphabeta/CD19-depleted stem cell transplant. This chain joins TRBV20-1 and TRBJ2-7, with 10 bases aligning to TRBD1. This clonotype was obtained from a male patient between 10 and 17 years old who had a stem cell transplant for acute myeloid leukemia, so the T cells may come from the graft donor. DNA for the CDR3: TGCAGTGCTAGCTCGGGACAGGGGTACGAGCAGTACGTC. It is translated as CSASSGQGYEQYV.